The clone carrying this T cell receptor (beta chain) was observed a handful of times. The data were taken from a study of patients and donors after allogeneic stem cell transplantation. Germline V CDR1 and CDR2: DFQATT, SNEGSKA (reference sequence). Between the trimmed V and J ends, which lost 7 bases and 0 bases, there was a span of 10 bases. The CDR3 is 14 residues long. MiXCR, run by TCRdb on the RT-PCR reads, gives a single entry per CDR3 protein. This sample has 80,000 to 90,000 distinct CDR3 sequences; 45% to 50% occur once, and the top ten carry approximately 66%. The chain combines TRBV20-1 with TRBJ1-6; no clear D. This receptor was taken from a human donor who was either an allogeneic HSCT recipient or a stem cell or donor lymphocyte infusion donor (not recorded which). It is not recorded whose cells these are; they may come from a transplant donor. The sequencing sample was made of blood, either unsorted or a sorted T cell fraction (not recorded which). CDR3 nucleotides: TGCAGTGATATCGACCTCTCCTATAATTCACCCCTCCACTTT. This translates into CSDIDLSYNSPLHF.